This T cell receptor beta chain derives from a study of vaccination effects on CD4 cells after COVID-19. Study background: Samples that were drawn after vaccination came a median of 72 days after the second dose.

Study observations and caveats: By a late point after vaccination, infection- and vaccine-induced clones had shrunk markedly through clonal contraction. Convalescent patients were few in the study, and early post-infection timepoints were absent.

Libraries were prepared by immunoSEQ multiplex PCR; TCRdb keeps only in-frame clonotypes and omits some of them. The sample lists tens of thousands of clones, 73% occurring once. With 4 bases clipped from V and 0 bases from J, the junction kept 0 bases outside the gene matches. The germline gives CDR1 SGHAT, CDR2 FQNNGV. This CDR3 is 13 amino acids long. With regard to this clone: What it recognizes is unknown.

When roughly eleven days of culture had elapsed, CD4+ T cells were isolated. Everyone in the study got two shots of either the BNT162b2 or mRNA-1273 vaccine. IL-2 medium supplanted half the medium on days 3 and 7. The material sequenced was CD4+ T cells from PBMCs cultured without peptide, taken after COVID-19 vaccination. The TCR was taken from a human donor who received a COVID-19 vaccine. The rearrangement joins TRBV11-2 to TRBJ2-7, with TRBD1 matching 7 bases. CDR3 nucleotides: TGTGCCAGCAGCTGGACAGGCTCCTACGAGCAGTACGTC. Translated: CASSWTGSYEQYV.